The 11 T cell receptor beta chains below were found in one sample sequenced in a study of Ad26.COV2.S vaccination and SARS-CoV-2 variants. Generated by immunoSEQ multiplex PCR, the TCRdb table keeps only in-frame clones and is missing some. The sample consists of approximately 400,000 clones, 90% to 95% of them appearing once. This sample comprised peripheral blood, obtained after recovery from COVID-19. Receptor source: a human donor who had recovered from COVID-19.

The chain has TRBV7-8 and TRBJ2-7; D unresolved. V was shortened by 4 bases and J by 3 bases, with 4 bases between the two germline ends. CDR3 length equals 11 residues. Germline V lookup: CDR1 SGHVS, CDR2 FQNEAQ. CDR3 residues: CASSSNYEQYF. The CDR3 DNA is TGTGCCAGCAGCTCCAACTACGAGCAGTACTTC.

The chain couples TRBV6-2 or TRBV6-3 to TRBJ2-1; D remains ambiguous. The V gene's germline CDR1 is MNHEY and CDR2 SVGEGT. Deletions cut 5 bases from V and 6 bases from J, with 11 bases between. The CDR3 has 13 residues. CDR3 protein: CASSSYRANEQFF. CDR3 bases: TGTGCCAGCAGTAGTTATAGGGCCAATGAGCAGTTCTTC.

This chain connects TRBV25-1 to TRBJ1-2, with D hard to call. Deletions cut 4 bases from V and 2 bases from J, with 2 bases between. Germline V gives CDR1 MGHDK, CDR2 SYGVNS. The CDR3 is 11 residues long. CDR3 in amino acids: CASSGNYGYTF. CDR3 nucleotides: TGTGCCAGCAGTGGGAACTATGGCTACACCTTC.

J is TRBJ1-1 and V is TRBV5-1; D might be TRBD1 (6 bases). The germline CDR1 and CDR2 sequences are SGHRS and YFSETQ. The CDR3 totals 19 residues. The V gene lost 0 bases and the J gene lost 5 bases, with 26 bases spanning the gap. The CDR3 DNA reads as TGCGCCAGCAGCTTGGGGCCTTACAGGGTGGCTCGGGTCCGGACTGAAGCTTTCTTT. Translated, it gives CASSLGPYRVARVRTEAFF.

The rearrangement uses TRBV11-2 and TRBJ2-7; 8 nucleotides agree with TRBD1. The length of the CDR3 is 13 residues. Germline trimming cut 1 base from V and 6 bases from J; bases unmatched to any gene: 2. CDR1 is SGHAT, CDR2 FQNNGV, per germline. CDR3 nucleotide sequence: TGTGCCAGCAGCTTAGGGCAGGGGGCCGAGCAGTACTTC. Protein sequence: CASSLGQGAEQYF.

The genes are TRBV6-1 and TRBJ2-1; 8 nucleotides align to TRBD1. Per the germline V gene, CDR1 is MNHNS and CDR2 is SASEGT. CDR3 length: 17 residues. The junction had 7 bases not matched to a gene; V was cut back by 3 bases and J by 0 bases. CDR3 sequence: CASSDRTGQSSYNEQFF. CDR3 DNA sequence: TGTGCCAGCAGTGACCGGACAGGGCAGAGCTCCTACAATGAGCAGTTCTTC.

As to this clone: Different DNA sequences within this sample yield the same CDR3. This CDR3 is CASSVSVSGANVLTF. The CDR3 DNA reads TGTGCCAGCAGCGTAAGTGTCTCTGGGGCCAACGTCCTGACTTTC. The chain has TRBV9 and TRBJ2-6; no clear D. This CDR3 has 15 residues. Germline-derived CDR1 and CDR2 are SGDLS and YYNGEE. Trimming took off 1 base at V and 0 bases at J, with 5 bases between the two ends.

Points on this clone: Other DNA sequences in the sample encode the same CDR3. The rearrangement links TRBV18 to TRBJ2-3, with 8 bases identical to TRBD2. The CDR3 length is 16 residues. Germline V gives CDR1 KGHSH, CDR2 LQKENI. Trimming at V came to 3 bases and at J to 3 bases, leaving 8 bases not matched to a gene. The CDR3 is CASSPPGGGLTDTQYF. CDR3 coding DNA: TGTGCCAGCTCACCCCCTGGCGGGGGGCTTACAGATACGCAGTATTTT.

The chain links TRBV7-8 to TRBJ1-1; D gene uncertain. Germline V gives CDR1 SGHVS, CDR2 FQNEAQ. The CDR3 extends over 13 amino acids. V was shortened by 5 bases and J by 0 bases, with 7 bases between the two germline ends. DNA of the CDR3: TGTGCCAGCAGCCGAGGGATGAACACTGAAGCTTTCTTT. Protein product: CASSRGMNTEAFF.

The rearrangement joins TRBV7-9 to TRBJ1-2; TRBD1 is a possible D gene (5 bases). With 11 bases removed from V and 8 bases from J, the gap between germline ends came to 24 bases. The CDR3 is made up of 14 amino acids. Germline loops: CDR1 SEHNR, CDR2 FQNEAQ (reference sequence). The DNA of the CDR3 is TGTGCCTGGGGGTTTGAGGGGAATGAGAAGGGCTACACCTTC. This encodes CAWGFEGNEKGYTF.

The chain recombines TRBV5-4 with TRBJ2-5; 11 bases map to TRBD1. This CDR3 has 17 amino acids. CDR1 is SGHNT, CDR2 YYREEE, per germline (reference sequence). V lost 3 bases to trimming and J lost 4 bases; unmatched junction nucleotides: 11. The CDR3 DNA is TGTGCCAGCAGCTCGCGGAAAAGGACAGGGGGCTTAGAGACCCAGTACTTC. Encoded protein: CASSSRKRTGGLETQYF.